Here is one T cell receptor beta chain with its context. This entry is derived from a study of blood T cell repertoires in COVID-19. Study details: Material from acute and convalescent COVID-19 was sourced from the United States, Italy and Spain. T cells, B-cell-depleted T cells, or PBMCs supplied cDNA or gDNA.

The germline gives CDR1 GTSNPN, CDR2 SVGIG (reference sequence). The CDR3 is 13 residues long. The V end lost 0 bases, the J end lost 8 bases, and 13 bases lay between the germline ends. Everyone who took part was roughly 18 to 89 years old, and they came from about two dozen US areas. Cohort 3 donors were reported recovered after two negative PCRs, clearance, or symptom resolution. Sequenced by immunoSEQ multiplex PCR; TCRdb stores in-frame clones only, minus some. Of a few hundred thousand clones in the sample, 70% to 90% were seen once. Sequences were obtained from PBMCs or T cells enriched from blood (not recorded which). This TCR came from a woman between 18 and 29 years old who had recovered from COVID-19. This chain links TRBV30 with TRBJ1-2, with D tentatively TRBD1 (5 bases). CDR3 DNA sequence: TGTGCCTGGAGTGTACAGGCCCAATGGGGCTACACCTTC. Its translation: CAWSVQAQWGYTF.